These T cell receptor beta chains were read from a single sample in a study of CD8 T cells in Susac syndrome. Each CDR3 protein is one row after TCRdb ran MiXCR on the immunoSEQ multiplex PCR reads. In the table there are 100,000 or so distinct CDR3 sequences, roughly 91% of which are singletons. Material: CD4+ T cells from PBMCs. The receptor set was obtained from a human donor in good health. Both conserved end residues are trimmed from each CDR3.

TRBV5-1	TRBJ2-5	ASSDGTGVSQY
TRBV3-1	TRBJ2-5	ASSPSGRAGSVETQY
TRBV12-3/TRBV12-4	TRBJ2-6	ASSLRSGANVLT
TRBV4-3	TRBJ2-3	ASSQDLSGSPHTDTQY
TRBV4-3	TRBJ2-7	ASSQVLAGGEQY
TRBV20-1	TRBJ2-7	SARGGGAYLEQY
TRBV12-3/TRBV12-4	TRBJ1-1	ASTSGGQLNTEAF
TRBV20-1	TRBJ2-7	SALLRGDEQY
TRBV20-1	TRBJ1-6	SAREGQGRTPLH
TRBV27	TRBJ1-5	ASSIGQGPNQPQH
TRBV12-5	TRBJ2-5	ASGYGQQETQY
TRBV29-1	TRBJ1-4	SVDSVGGEKLF
TRBV5-1	TRBJ2-7	ASSLGPAGYEQY
TRBV30	TRBJ2-6	AWSGRGANVLT
TRBV5-1	TRBJ2-7	ASSLRLAGGVPNEQY
TRBV7-8	TRBJ2-1	ASSPRLGRKRNEQF
TRBV7-9	TRBJ2-1	ASSRTSGSPNEQF
TRBV15	TRBJ1-2	ATSRDPRRREGYT
TRBV29-1	TRBJ2-7	SVEGPHYEQY
TRBV6-1	TRBJ2-1	ASSRQRSYNEQF
TRBV7-9	TRBJ2-7	ASSLQLGSYEQY
TRBV12-5	TRBJ1-1	ASGPGYTEAF
TRBV19	TRBJ2-2	ASSIAPVNTGELF
TRBV7-9	TRBJ2-3	ASSDTLAGVLDTQY
TRBV25-1	TRBJ1-2	ASSPTGPHGYT
TRBV7-9	TRBJ2-3	ASSGRDPKATQY
TRBV3-1	TRBJ2-7	ASSQERLSGSGQY
TRBV4-3	TRBJ1-2	ASSPAGTLYGYT
TRBV12-3/TRBV12-4	TRBJ1-5	ASSLYLGQGDQPQH
TRBV7-2	TRBJ1-5	ASSLVAKSNQPQH
TRBV20-1	TRBJ2-1	SARTSGVPQQF
TRBV3-1	TRBJ2-7	ASSQGSGGRSYEQY
TRBV25-1	TRBJ2-1	ASTSAGGALYNEQF
TRBV10-3	TRBJ1-4	AISESGQQNEKLF
TRBV6-2/TRBV6-3	TRBJ2-1	ASSYAEGDAFYNEQF
TRBV29-1	TRBJ2-1	TTGYNEQF
TRBV29-1	TRBJ1-4	SVEDSQTGTEKLF